This T cell receptor (beta chain) was profiled in a study of shared clonotypes between healthy human individuals. At the level of the study: There were three CD4 naive, three CD4 memory, two CD8 naive and one CD8 memory plates per donor. Study conclusions and caveats: The diversity represented, both genetic and in exposure history, was limited by few donors.

This clone turned up a few times. The antigen remains undetermined. Using immunoSEQ multiplex PCR, the repertoire was profiled, and TCRdb retains in-frame clones only, with some absent. The sample lists roughly 640,000 clones, 74% occurring once. Germline-derived CDR1 and CDR2 are MDHEN and SYDVKM. The CDR3 extends over 15 amino acids. V was pared by 6 bases and J by 7 bases, with 18 bases between. The V and J genes are TRBV28 and TRBJ2-2; D is possibly TRBD2 (5 bases). The specimen was memory CD4+ T cells sorted from blood. Specified subset: CD45RA-negative fraction. This sequence originates from a woman in her twenties or thirties in good health. In nucleotides, the CDR3 is TGTGCCAGCAGACCCCGAGGTCTAGCTCTCGGGGAGCTGTTTTTT. It specifies CASRPRGLALGELFF.